These 20 T cell receptor beta chains were sequenced from one sample in a study of cytomegalovirus exposure and HLA in healthy donors. PCR used 60 Vbeta primers and 13 Jbeta primers. Measured with immunoSEQ multiplex PCR; TCRdb has only the in-frame clones, and not every one. Altogether about 63,000 clones are present, 73% being singletons, with the ten largest covering 5.4%. Sequences were obtained from PBMCs. The receptors derive from a man aged 45-65 years in good health and CMV-seronegative.

DNA for the CDR3: TGTGCCAGCCCTAGTGTCAACTATGGCTACACCTTC. As protein: CASPSVNYGYTF. The chain is built from TRBV2 and TRBJ1-2; the D is unclear. This CDR3 comprises 12 residues. Germline CDR1 is SNHLY and CDR2 is FYNNEI. The V gene lost 8 bases and the J gene lost 2 bases, with 9 bases spanning the gap.

The chain is built from TRBV30 and TRBJ2-7; no clear D gene. Germline values: CDR1 GTSNPN, CDR2 SVGIG (reference sequence). Deletions cut 3 bases from V and 0 bases from J, with 6 bases between. The CDR3 runs to 12 residues. CDR3 sequence reads: CAWSSSSYEQYF. The CDR3 DNA sequence: TGTGCCTGGAGCTCTTCCTCCTACGAGCAGTACTTC.

The chain has TRBV28 and TRBJ1-2, with TRBD1 as a possible D gene (5 bases). The CDR3 runs to 12 residues. Trimming stripped 11 bases from V and 8 bases from J, with 18 bases between. From germline, CDR1 is MDHEN and CDR2 SYDVKM. The CDR3 here is CAGGTPREGYTF. The CDR3 DNA is TGTGCCGGAGGGACTCCCCGAGAGGGCTACACCTTC.

The chain couples TRBV11-2 to TRBJ1-3; D is perhaps TRBD1 (5 bases). Per germline, CDR1 SGHAT and CDR2 FQNNGV. The length of the CDR3 is 15 residues. The V and J ends lost 3 bases and 1 base respectively, with 10 bases between them. The CDR3, as DNA: TGTGCCAGCAGCTTTCAGGGTTGGTCTGGAAACACCATATATTTT. Its protein product is CASSFQGWSGNTIYF.

The rearrangement joins TRBV5-6 to TRBJ2-5, with a possible D match to TRBD1 (6 bases). The J call may be in error: the DNA end matches TRBJ2-7 better. Germline V gene data show CDR1 as SGHDT and CDR2 as YYEEEE. The CDR3 length is 13 residues. The CDR3 nucleotides are TGTGCCAGCAGCCCCGGACAGAGCTACGAGCAGTACTTC. Its translation: CASSPGQSYEQYF.

The CDR3 DNA reads TGTGCCAGCACTATCTACGAGCAGTACTTC. Translation: CASTIYEQYF. The chain links TRBV6-4 to TRBJ2-7; D is uncertain. Germline loops: CDR1 MRHNA, CDR2 SNTAGT. The length of the CDR3 is 10 residues. V was shortened by 7 bases and J by 3 bases, with 4 bases between the two germline ends.

The chain links TRBV9 to TRBJ1-2; 7 positions agree with TRBD1. CDR1 is SGDLS, CDR2 YYNGEE, per germline. This CDR3 has 13 amino acids. Trimming cost V 4 bases and J 8 bases; bases outside gene matches: 8. CDR3 protein: CASSYGTAKGYTF. The CDR3 DNA sequence: TGTGCCAGCAGCTACGGGACAGCAAAGGGCTACACCTTC.

The V gene is TRBV15, the J gene TRBJ2-3, with a tentative D call TRBD2 (6 bases). V lost 0 bases to trimming and J lost 2 bases, with 9 bases between them. Germline V gene data show CDR1 as LNHNV and CDR2 as YYDKDF (reference sequence). The CDR3 is 15 amino acids. Written as DNA, the CDR3 is TGTGCCACCAGCAGAGATCGACTAGTCACAGATACGCAGTATTTT. This sequence encodes CATSRDRLVTDTQYF.

This CDR3 reads CASSTGPNTEAFF. The CDR3 DNA sequence: TGTGCCAGCAGTACAGGGCCGAACACTGAAGCTTTCTTT. V gene TRBV6-5 combines with J gene TRBJ1-1, with D possibly TRBD1 on 6 matching bases. Germline-derived CDR1 and CDR2 are MNHEY and SVGAGI. This CDR3 spans 13 amino acids. Trimming pared 5 bases from V and 1 base from J, leaving 8 bases between.

The chain employs TRBV2 and TRBJ1-6; D possibly corresponds to TRBD1 (5 bases). The CDR3 contains 13 residues. V lost 4 bases and J lost 9, with 10 bases in between. Per germline, CDR1 SNHLY and CDR2 FYNNEI. In nucleotides, the CDR3 is TGTGCCAGCAGTGTGGGGCCTTTTTCACCCCTCCACTTT. It yields the protein CASSVGPFSPLHF. Complete variable domain (other parts from reference TRBV2 and TRBJ1-6): EPEVTQTPSHQVTQMGQEVILRCVPISNHLYFYWYRQILGQKVEFLVSFYNNEISEKSEIFDDQFSVERPDGSNFTLKIRSTKLEDSAMYFCASSVGPFSPLHFGNGTRLTVT.

The chain is built from TRBV5-1 and TRBJ2-7; 7 positions match TRBD1. Germline V gene sequence: CDR1 SGHRS, CDR2 YFSETQ. There are 14 residues in the CDR3. The V gene end was trimmed by 5 bases and the J gene end by 2 bases; junction bases not matched to a gene: 7. The CDR3 sequence is CASRMTGPPYEQYF. The DNA for the CDR3 is TGCGCCAGCAGAATGACAGGGCCTCCCTACGAGCAGTACTTC.

The CDR3 region has the DNA TGTGCCAGCAGTGAAGCTGGGAGGACCTATGGCTACACCTTC. Translated: CASSEAGRTYGYTF. The chain is built from TRBV2 and TRBJ1-2; D is undetermined. This CDR3 comprises 14 residues. Looked up from germline, CDR1 is SNHLY and CDR2 is FYNNEI. Trimming shortened V by 0 bases and J by 4 bases, and 9 bases separated the two germline ends.

This clone was seen only a few times. The chain joins TRBV6-1 to TRBJ1-5; D call uncertain. Looked up from germline, CDR1 is MNHNS and CDR2 is SASEGT. This CDR3 region has 14 residues. V was clipped by 6 bases and J by 1 base, with 10 bases between them. CDR3 loop: CASSAGISNQPQHF. DNA of the CDR3: TGTGCCAGCAGCGCGGGGATAAGCAATCAGCCCCAGCATTTT.

The chain combines TRBV5-6 with TRBJ1-1; 7 bases fit TRBD1. CDR1 is SGHDT and CDR2 is YYEEEE in the germline V gene. This CDR3 is 14 amino acids long. J lost 2 bases, V lost 6 bases, and 7 bases had no gene match. CDR3 sequence: CASTFGTDNTEAFF. CDR3 bases: TGTGCCAGCACCTTCGGGACAGACAACACTGAAGCTTTCTTT. The full variable domain, with the rest looked up from reference TRBV5-6 and TRBJ1-1, is DAGVTQSPTHLIKTRGQQVTLRCSPKSGHDTVSWYQQALGQGPQFIFQYYEEEERQRGNFPDRFSGHQFPNYSSELNVNALLLGDSALYLCASTFGTDNTEAFFGQGTRLTVV.

The gene calls are TRBV6-6 and TRBJ1-1; D unclear. The CDR3 contains 15 residues. Trimming left V 6 bases short and J 5 bases short, with 19 bases between. Germline V CDR1 and CDR2: MNHNY, SVGAGI (reference sequence). CDR3 in amino acids: CASRARGHDGTEAFF. DNA of the CDR3: TGTGCCAGCAGGGCCAGAGGCCACGATGGGACTGAAGCTTTCTTT.

In DNA, the CDR3 is TGTGCCAGCAGCTTGGCATTCAGCGGACGGGGCTACGAGCAGTACTTC. This gives the protein CASSLAFSGRGYEQYF. The genes are TRBV5-6 and TRBJ2-7, with D perhaps matching TRBD2 (5 bases). The V end lost 0 bases, the J end lost 3 bases, and 16 bases lay between the germline ends. The CDR3 consists of 16 residues. CDR1 is SGHDT and CDR2 is YYEEEE in the germline V gene.

J is TRBJ1-1 and V is TRBV21-1; the table's D gene call, TRBD1, was not cross checked with the DNA. TRBV21-1 is described as a pseudogene. The CDR3 totals 17 residues. CDR3 nucleotide sequence: TGTGCCAGCAGCCCACCGGGACAGGTCATTATGAACACTGAAGCTTTCTTT. Its protein is CASSPPGQVIMNTEAFF.

In its sample, this clone was seen a few times. The genes are TRBV7-3 and TRBJ2-5; D ambiguous. CDR3 size: 12 residues. V was shortened by 5 bases and J by 5 bases, with 9 bases between the two germline ends. The germline V gene encodes CDR1 SGHTA and CDR2 FQGTGA. CDR3 residues: CASSEPGETQYF. The DNA for the CDR3 is TGTGCCAGCAGCGAGCCCGGGGAGACCCAGTACTTC.

The V call is TRBV5-1, the J call TRBJ2-6; D is ambiguous. In germline, CDR1 is SGHRS, CDR2 YFSETQ. V lost 1 base and J lost 0, with 5 bases in between. CDR3 length: 15 residues. CDR3 region: CASSLQNSGANVLTF. CDR3 DNA sequence: TGCGCCAGCAGCTTGCAAAACTCTGGGGCCAACGTCCTGACTTTC.

Comment on this clone: Mismatch with germline at one junction end may stem from a read error. The sample carries other DNA sequences with the same CDR3. The chain has TRBV27 and TRBJ2-7, with TRBD1 matching over 10 bases. The germline CDR1 and CDR2 sequences are MNHEY and SMNVEV (reference sequence). The CDR3 spans 15 residues. The CDR3 spells CASSYDRDRGYEQYF. The CDR3 DNA follows: TGCGCCAGCAGTTATGACCGGGACAGGGGCTACGAGCAGTACTTC.